The rows below give T cell receptor beta chains drawn from one sample of a study of regulatory T cells in long-lasting Graves disease. Each CDR3 protein gets one entry after TCRdb re-called the multiplex PCR reads with MiXCR. Counted here are about 460,000 distinct CDR3 sequences, around 15% occurring once; the ten biggest clones make up roughly 15%. Another study also made use of these data, one on T cells in Graves' hyperthyroidism and ophthalmopathy.

Source: peripheral blood mononuclear cells (PBMCs), taken at new diagnosis, from a patient treated with antithyroid drugs. These receptors were taken from a woman aged 45-60 years with Graves disease. Each CDR3 is given with its conserved first and last residue. Fields, in order: V gene, J gene, CDR3 length, clone size, D gene, CDR3 protein, CDR3 DNA. D genes are given only for firm matches. The size field is filled for only some rows; it gives once, few, many or a size class.

>TRBV12-5|TRBJ1-2|17|NA|NA
CASGFENGGGAQDGYTF
TGTGCTAGTGGTTTCGAAAACGGGGGGGGGGCGCAGGATGGCTACACCTTC
>TRBV7-9|TRBJ2-1|14|once|NA
CASSLGVGPTEQFF
TGCGCCAGCAGCTTGGGGGTCGGGCCAACTGAGCAGTTCTTC
>TRBV3-1|TRBJ2-1|16|once|TRBD2
CASSQDTSGSRNEQFF
TGTGCCAGCAGCCAAGATACTAGCGGGAGCAGGAATGAGCAGTTCTTC
>TRBV11-2|TRBJ2-5|12|few|NA
CASSFGRETQYF
TGTGCCAGCAGCTTTGGACGGGAGACCCAGTACTTC
>TRBV3-1|TRBJ1-2|17|NA|TRBD1
CASSQDGAKTGRYGYTF
TGTGCCAGCAGCCAAGATGGAGCTAAGACAGGGCGCTATGGCTACACCTTC
>TRBV24-1|TRBJ2-1|15|few|TRBD2
CATSDWTSGRPEQFF
TGTGCCACCAGTGATTGGACTAGCGGGAGGCCTGAGCAGTTCTTC
>TRBV10-3|TRBJ2-5|16|NA|TRBD2
CAISGLAVTPQETQYF
TGTGCCATCAGTGGGCTAGCGGTAACACCCCAAGAGACCCAGTACTTC
>TRBV2|TRBJ1-2|14|many|NA
CASSEVGRAYGYTF
TGTGCCAGCAGTGAAGTGGGCAGGGCCTATGGCTACACCTTC
>TRBV18|TRBJ2-3|14|many|NA
CASSPNRETDTQYF
TGTGCCAGCTCACCCAACAGGGAAACAGATACGCAGTATTTT
>TRBV12-3/TRBV12-4|TRBJ2-2|17|many|NA
CASSLIGWTPNTGELFF
TGTGCCAGCAGTTTAATAGGGTGGACACCGAACACCGGGGAGCTGTTTTTT
>TRBV5-6|TRBJ2-7|13|NA|TRBD1
CASRPTGTYEQYF
TGTGCCAGCAGACCGACAGGGACCTACGAGCAGTACTTC
>TRBV7-8|TRBJ2-7|16|many|TRBD1
CASSPRAGTGTYEQYF
TGTGCCAGCAGCCCCCGCGCCGGGACAGGAACCTACGAGCAGTACTTC
>TRBV25-1|TRBJ2-5|11|NA|NA
CASSDTWTQYF
TGTGCCAGCAGTGACACCTGGACCCAGTACTTC
>TRBV5-1|TRBJ2-1|12|NA|NA
CASSYTENEQFF
TGCGCCAGCAGTTATACGGAGAATGAGCAGTTCTTC
>TRBV11-2|TRBJ1-5|17|many|NA
CASSAILSGRFSQPQHF
TGTGCCAGCAGCGCTATCTTGTCAGGGAGGTTTAGTCAGCCCCAGCATTTT
>TRBV14|TRBJ2-7|15|NA|NA
CASSQDIGSFYEQYF
TGTGCCAGCAGCCAAGATATCGGCAGCTTCTACGAGCAGTACTTC
>TRBV4-1|TRBJ2-1|14|NA|NA
CASSQDAIKNEQFF
TGCGCCAGCAGCCAAGACGCTATTAAGAATGAGCAGTTCTTC
>TRBV30|TRBJ2-5|14|few|TRBD1
CAWSGGTGQETQYF
TGTGCCTGGAGTGGGGGGACAGGTCAAGAGACCCAGTACTTC